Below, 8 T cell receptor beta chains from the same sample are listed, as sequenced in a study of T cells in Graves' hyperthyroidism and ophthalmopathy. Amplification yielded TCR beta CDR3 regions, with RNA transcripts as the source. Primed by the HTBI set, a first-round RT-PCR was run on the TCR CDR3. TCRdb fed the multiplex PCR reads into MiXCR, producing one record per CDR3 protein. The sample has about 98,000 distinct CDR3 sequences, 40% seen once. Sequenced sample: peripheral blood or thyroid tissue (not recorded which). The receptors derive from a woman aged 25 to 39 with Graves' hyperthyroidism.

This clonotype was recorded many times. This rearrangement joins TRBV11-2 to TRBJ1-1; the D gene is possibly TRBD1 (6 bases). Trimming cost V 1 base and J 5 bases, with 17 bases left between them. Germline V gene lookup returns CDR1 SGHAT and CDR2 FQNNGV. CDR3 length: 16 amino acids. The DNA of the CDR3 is TGTGCCAGCAGCTTAGTCGGGGGCTGGTGGAGGACTGAAGCTTTCTTT. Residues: CASSLVGGWWRTEAFF. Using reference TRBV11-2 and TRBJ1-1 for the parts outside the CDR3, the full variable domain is EAGVAQSPRYKIIEKRQSVAFWCNPISGHATLYWYQQILGQGPKLLIQFQNNGVVDDSQLPKDRFSAERLKGVDSTLKIQPAKLEDSAVYLCASSLVGGWWRTEAFFGQGTRLTVV.

The CDR3 region is CAISLRTGGYTQYF. CDR3 nucleotide sequence: TGTGCCATCAGTCTAAGGACAGGGGGATATACGCAGTATTTT. The rearrangement links TRBV10-3 to TRBJ2-3; 10 positions match TRBD1. The V segment lost 5 bases and the J segment 7 bases; nucleotides outside the gene matches: 6. Germline CDR1 is ENHRY and CDR2 is SYGVKD. This CDR3 is 14 amino acids long.

The DNA for the CDR3 is TGTGCCAGCAGTGGACAGGGAGGGATTCAGCCCCAGCATTTT. This codes for CASSGQGGIQPQHF. The chain recombines TRBV11-1 with TRBJ1-5; 8 bases are a match to TRBD1. CDR3 size: 14 residues. The V and J ends lost 6 bases and 6 bases, in that order; junction bases with no gene match: 7. Germline loops: CDR1 SGHAT, CDR2 FQDESV (reference sequence).

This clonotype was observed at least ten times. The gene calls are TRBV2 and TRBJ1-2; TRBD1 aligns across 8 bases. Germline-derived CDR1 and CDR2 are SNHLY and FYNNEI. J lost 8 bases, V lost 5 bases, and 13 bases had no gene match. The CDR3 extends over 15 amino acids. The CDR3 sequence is CASSPGWTGNGGYTF. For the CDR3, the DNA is TGTGCCAGCAGTCCAGGTTGGACAGGGAATGGAGGCTACACCTTC.

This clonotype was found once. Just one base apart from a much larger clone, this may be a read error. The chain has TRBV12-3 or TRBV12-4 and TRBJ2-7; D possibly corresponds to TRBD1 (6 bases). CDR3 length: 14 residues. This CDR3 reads CASSFLGDTYGQYF. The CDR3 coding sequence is TGTGCCAGCAGTTTCTTGGGGGACACCTACGGGCAGTACTTC.

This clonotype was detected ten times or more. The CDR3 loop is CASSLQGNSQPQHF. In DNA, the CDR3 is TGTGCCAGCAGTCTACAGGGGAACAGTCAGCCCCAGCATTTT. The chain uses TRBV2 and TRBJ1-5, with TRBD1 matching over 7 bases. With V trimmed by 5 bases and J by 6 bases, 7 bases remained unmatched. CDR3 length: 14 amino acids. CDR1 is SNHLY and CDR2 is FYNNEI in the germline V gene.

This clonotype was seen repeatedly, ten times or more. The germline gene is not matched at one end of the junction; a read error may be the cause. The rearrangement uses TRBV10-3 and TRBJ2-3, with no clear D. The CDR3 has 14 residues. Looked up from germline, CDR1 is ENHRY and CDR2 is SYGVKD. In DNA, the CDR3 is TGTGCCATCAGCGAGTACGTGGGCACAGATACGCAGTATTTT. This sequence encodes CAISEYVGTDTQYF.

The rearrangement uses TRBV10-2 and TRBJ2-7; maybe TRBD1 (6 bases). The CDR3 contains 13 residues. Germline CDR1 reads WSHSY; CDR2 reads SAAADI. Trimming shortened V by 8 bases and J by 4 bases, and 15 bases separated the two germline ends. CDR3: CASGTTVWYEQYF. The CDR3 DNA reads TGCGCCAGCGGGACAACGGTCTGGTACGAGCAGTACTTC.